The present TCR beta chain was sequenced within a study of OX40 agonist ivuxolimab in advanced cancers. Notes on the study in general: The study found that CD8+ T cells averaged more expanded clones than CD4+. Also present in some nonresponders was a low level of normalized T-cell clonal expansion.

The repertoire was sequenced with immunoSEQ multiplex PCR; TCRdb's copy has only in-frame clones and lacks some. The table includes just under 65,000 clones, 91% detected once. About this clone itself: Its antigen is unidentified.

The junction had 1 base not matched to a gene; V was cut back by 6 bases and J by 2 bases. The CDR3 has 11 amino acids. CDR1 and CDR2 from the germline V gene are SQVTM and ANQGSEA. This material consisted of CD4+ or CD8+ T cells sorted from blood, taken in a trial of the OX40 agonist ivuxolimab. This sequence originates from an adult with an advanced solid tumor such as melanoma, head and neck, liver or kidney cancer. The rearrangement uses TRBV29-1 and TRBJ2-7, with TRBD1 identical over 7 bases. This CDR3 reads CSVGQTYEQYF. The CDR3 DNA reads TGCAGCGTGGGACAGACCTACGAGCAGTACTTC.